Below are 23 T cell receptor beta chains sequenced from a single sample in a study of Graves' ophthalmopathy and Graves' hyperthyroidism. CDR3 regions of TCR beta were amplified from RNA transcripts. Second-round multiplex PCR followed a first-round RT-PCR using HTBI primers. TCRdb re-derived calls from the multiplex PCR reads in MiXCR, one entry per CDR3 protein. The sample consists of hundreds of thousands of distinct CDR3 sequences, under 25% of them appearing once. What was sequenced was peripheral blood. All receptors derive from a woman aged 18 to 35 with stable Graves' hyperthyroidism.

This clonotype was picked up many times. V gene TRBV9 combines with J gene TRBJ1-1, with TRBD1 as a possible D gene (6 bases). The V gene lost 4 bases and the J gene lost 2 bases, with 15 bases spanning the gap. CDR1 and CDR2 (germline): SGDLS, YYNGEE. The CDR3 extends over 15 amino acids. The CDR3 DNA follows: TGTGCCAGCAGCCCTGGACAGAGGATTAACACTGAAGCTTTCTTT. Residues: CASSPGQRINTEAFF.

This clonotype was seen repeatedly, ten times or more. The chain combines TRBV7-6 with TRBJ1-5; a weak D match, TRBD1 (6 bases). Germline CDR1 SGHVS, CDR2 FNYEAQ. This CDR3 is 15 amino acids long. V lost 1 base and J lost 2, with 9 bases in between. CDR3 sequence: CASSLEQGRNQPQHF. The CDR3 coding sequence is TGTGCCAGCAGCTTAGAACAGGGCCGCAATCAGCCCCAGCATTTT. Drawing the rest from reference TRBV7-6 and TRBJ1-5, the complete variable domain is GAGVSQSPRYKVTKRGQDVALRCDPISGHVSLYWYRQALGQGPEFLTYFNYEAQQDKSGLPNDRFSAERPEGSISTLTIQRTEQRDSAMYRCASSLEQGRNQPQHFGDGTRLSIL.

This clonotype was observed at least ten times. The genes are TRBV4-3 and TRBJ1-1; no clear D. V lost 0 bases and J lost 0, with 5 bases in between. The CDR3 is made up of 14 amino acids. CDR1 and CDR2 (germline): LGHNA, YSLEER. CDR3 nucleotide sequence: TGCGCCAGCAGCCAAGATAGGGTGAACACTGAAGCTTTCTTT. Its translation is CASSQDRVNTEAFF.

This clonotype was observed at least ten times. The chain is built from TRBV12-3 or TRBV12-4 and TRBJ2-6, with 9 nucleotides matching TRBD1. The CDR3 extends over 15 amino acids. Losses at the gene ends were 6 bases for V and 12 bases for J; bases not matched to a gene: 12. This CDR3 reads CASSVRGQGLSVLTF. The CDR3 nucleotides read TGTGCCAGCAGCGTCCGGGGACAGGGTTTATCCGTCCTGACTTTC.

Only a few counts were recorded for this clonotype. The V gene is TRBV18, the J gene TRBJ2-7; the D gene could be TRBD1 or TRBD2 (5 bases each). The V gene lost 0 bases and the J gene lost 2 bases, with 14 bases spanning the gap. This CDR3 region has 16 residues. CDR1 is KGHSH, CDR2 LQKENI, per germline. This CDR3 reads CASSPPRGEKTYEQYF. CDR3 sequence (DNA): TGTGCCAGCTCACCACCCCGAGGGGAAAAAACCTACGAGCAGTACTTC.

This clonotype occurred a few times. This may be a read error, as it is one base from a much larger clone. The chain uses TRBV13 and TRBJ2-7; D is perhaps TRBD2 (5 bases). V lost 4 bases, J lost 1 base, and 17 bases lay in between. The CDR3 contains 16 residues. The germline V gene has CDR1 PRHDT and CDR2 FYEKMQ (reference sequence). CDR3: CASSWVRGGGSYEQYF. The CDR3 DNA reads TGTGCCAGCAGCTGGGTACGGGGTGGAGGTTCCTACGAGCAGTACTTC.

The chain couples TRBV6-5 to TRBJ1-2; D gene ambiguous. The CDR3 has 13 residues. V lost 0 bases and J lost 7, with 9 bases in between. Germline V gives CDR1 MNHEY, CDR2 SVGAGI. The CDR3 DNA is TGTGCCAGCAGTTACTCAAGGGTAACTGGCTACACCTTC. Protein product: CASSYSRVTGYTF.

The genes are TRBV6-2 or TRBV6-3 and TRBJ1-6; perhaps TRBD1 as D (6 bases). Trimming removed 6 bases at V and 7 bases at J, with 13 bases between. CDR3 length equals 14 residues. CDR1 and CDR2 from the germline V gene are MNHEY and SVGEGT. The CDR3 DNA reads as TGTGCCAGCAGCAAGGGGGGCCTGAATTCACCCCTCCACTTT. It specifies CASSKGGLNSPLHF.

This clonotype came up many times. V usage is TRBV10-3 and J usage is TRBJ1-2, with D tentatively TRBD1 (5 bases). This CDR3 comprises 13 residues. The V gene's germline CDR1 is ENHRY and CDR2 SYGVKD. The V gene lost 3 bases and the J gene lost 3 bases, with 8 bases spanning the gap. The CDR3 protein is CAISDRVDYGYTF. The CDR3 DNA is TGTGCCATCAGTGACAGGGTCGACTATGGCTACACCTTC.

The sample holds many counts of this clonotype. The rearrangement uses TRBV6-4 and TRBJ2-2; TRBD1 might be the D (5 bases). V was cut by 2 bases and J by 5 bases, with 9 bases left in between. The CDR3 sequence is 14 residues long. Germline V gives CDR1 MRHNA, CDR2 SNTAGT. CDR3 protein: CASSDRAGTGELFF. DNA of the CDR3: TGTGCCAGCAGTGACAGGGCAGGGACCGGGGAGCTGTTTTTT.

The gene calls are TRBV11-2 and TRBJ2-7; D is ambiguous. Trimming took 2 bases from V and 6 from J, leaving 14 bases between them. Germline V gene sequence: CDR1 SGHAT, CDR2 FQNNGV. The CDR3 runs 14 residues. CDR3 region: CASSLTPSWSEQYF. CDR3 sequence (DNA): TGTGCCAGCAGCTTAACGCCGTCCTGGAGCGAGCAGTACTTC.

This clonotype was recorded at least ten times. The CDR3 DNA sequence: TGCAGTGCTATGTGGATAAGCAATGGCTACACCTTC. It encodes CSAMWISNGYTF. The chain employs TRBV20-1 and TRBJ1-2; D uncertain. Per germline, CDR1 DFQATT and CDR2 SNEGSKA (reference sequence). CDR3 length: 12 residues. Trimming pared 4 bases from V and 6 bases from J, leaving 12 bases between.

This clonotype was picked up a small number of times. J is TRBJ2-3 and V is TRBV5-1; 8 positions match TRBD2. Germline values: CDR1 SGHRS, CDR2 YFSETQ. The CDR3 loop spans 15 amino acids. V shed 4 bases, J shed 6 bases, and the junction held 10 bases outside the gene matches. The CDR3 DNA reads as TGCGCCAGCAGCCTGAATGGCGGGAGGATTGATACGCAGTATTTT. It specifies CASSLNGGRIDTQYF.

This clonotype was recorded many times. V and J are TRBV29-1 and TRBJ1-1, with a tentative D call TRBD1 (5 bases). V lost 3 bases and J lost 8, with 13 bases in between. Per germline, CDR1 SQVTM and CDR2 ANQGSEA. The CDR3 spans 12 residues. The CDR3 protein is CSVDVGGAEAFF. The CDR3, as DNA: TGCAGCGTTGATGTCGGGGGTGCGGAAGCTTTCTTT.

There are many counts of this clonotype. The chain has TRBV27 and TRBJ2-7, with 9 positions matching TRBD1. CDR1 MNHEY and CDR2 SMNVEV come from the germline V gene (reference sequence). The CDR3 is 13 residues long. V lost 8 bases to trimming and J lost 1 base; unmatched junction nucleotides: 3. The CDR3 is CASSGQGSYEQYF. In nucleotides, the CDR3 is TGTGCCAGCTCGGGACAGGGTTCCTACGAGCAGTACTTC.

Comment on this clonotype: The CDR3 carries no conserved terminal phenylalanine or tryptophan, so it likely arises from a read error. The V and J genes are TRBV7-2 and TRBJ2-7, with unresolved D. Trimming stripped 5 bases from V and 2 bases from J, with 13 bases between. The CDR3 runs to 14 residues. Germline V gene lookup returns CDR1 SGHTA and CDR2 FQGNSA. CDR3 coding DNA: TGTGCCAGCAGCCCCCCCTCCTTAACCTACGAGCAGTACTAC. The encoded protein is CASSPPSLTYEQYY.

This clonotype was found a few times. The chain is built from TRBV6-1 and TRBJ2-7; D remains unclear. Germline CDR1 and CDR2: MNHNS and SASEGT. V was shortened by 8 bases and J by 9 bases, with 14 bases between the two germline ends. This CDR3 comprises 11 residues. CDR3 sequence (DNA): TGTGCCAGCCTTGACCGACGCGGGCAGTACTTC. As protein: CASLDRRGQYF.

This clonotype was observed many times. This rearrangement joins TRBV27 to TRBJ1-2; D remains ambiguous. The CDR3 covers 16 residues. The V and J ends lost 0 bases and 0 bases respectively, with 11 bases between them. CDR1 and CDR2 (germline): MNHEY, SMNVEV (reference sequence). This CDR3 reads CASSLSRTAANYGYTF. Here the CDR3 DNA reads TGTGCCAGCAGTTTATCGCGGACGGCAGCTAACTATGGCTACACCTTC.

The table lists this clonotype with many counts. The chain carries TRBV7-9 and TRBJ2-7; tentatively, D is TRBD1 or TRBD2 (5 bases each). Per the germline V gene, CDR1 is SEHNR and CDR2 is FQNEAQ (reference sequence). V lost 5 bases, J lost 2 bases, and 16 bases lay in between. The length of the CDR3 is 15 residues. The CDR3 sequence is CASSHPGTDPYEQYF. The CDR3 nucleotides read TGTGCCAGCAGCCATCCGGGGACCGACCCCTACGAGCAGTACTTC.

This rearrangement joins TRBV12-3 or TRBV12-4 to TRBJ2-5; D gene ambiguous. Trimming removed 6 bases at V and 4 bases at J, with 12 bases between. The CDR3 covers 13 residues. This CDR3 reads CASSPGKAETQYF. The CDR3 nucleotides read TGTGCCAGCAGCCCGGGCAAGGCAGAGACCCAGTACTTC.

This clonotype has ten or more counts. The V gene is TRBV10-3, the J gene TRBJ2-5; TRBD1 agrees at 8 bases. This CDR3 has 14 residues. The junction had 8 bases not matched to a gene; V was cut back by 6 bases and J by 5 bases. Germline V gene data show CDR1 as ENHRY and CDR2 as SYGVKD. The CDR3 DNA sequence: TGTGCCATCAGACCGGGGACAGGTTTGGAGACCCAGTACTTC. This translates into CAIRPGTGLETQYF.

This clonotype appeared many times. The gene calls are TRBV6-1 and TRBJ1-2; 7 bases match TRBD1. The CDR3 has 13 amino acids. Per the germline V gene, CDR1 is MNHNS and CDR2 is SASEGT. Trimming at V came to 6 bases and at J to 5 bases, leaving 6 bases not matched to a gene. CDR3 protein: CASRWTGGYGYTF. The CDR3 nucleotides are TGTGCCAGCAGATGGACAGGAGGATATGGCTACACCTTC.

The chain links TRBV10-2 to TRBJ2-7, with a weak D call TRBD2 (5 bases). Looked up from germline, CDR1 is WSHSY and CDR2 is SAAADI. V lost 3 bases to trimming and J lost 6 bases, with 9 bases between them. The CDR3 contains 12 residues. The CDR3 here is CASSEEGLEQYF. CDR3 sequence (DNA): TGCGCCAGCAGTGAAGAGGGCCTCGAGCAGTACTTC.